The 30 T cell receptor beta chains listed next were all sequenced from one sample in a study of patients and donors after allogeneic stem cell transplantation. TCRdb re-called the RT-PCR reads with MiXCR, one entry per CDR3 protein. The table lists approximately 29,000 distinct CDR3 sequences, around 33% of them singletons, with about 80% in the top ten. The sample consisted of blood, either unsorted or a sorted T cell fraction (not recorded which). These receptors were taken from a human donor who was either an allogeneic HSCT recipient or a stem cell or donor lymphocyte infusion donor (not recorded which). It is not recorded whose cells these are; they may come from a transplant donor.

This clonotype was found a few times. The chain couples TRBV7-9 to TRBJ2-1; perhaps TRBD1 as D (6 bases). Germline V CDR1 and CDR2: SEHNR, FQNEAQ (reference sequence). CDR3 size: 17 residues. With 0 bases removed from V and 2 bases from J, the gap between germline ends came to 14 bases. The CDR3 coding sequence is TGTGCCAGCAGCTTAGCTGACAGGCCCCCTGCCTACAATGAGCAGTTCTTC. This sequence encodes CASSLADRPPAYNEQFF.

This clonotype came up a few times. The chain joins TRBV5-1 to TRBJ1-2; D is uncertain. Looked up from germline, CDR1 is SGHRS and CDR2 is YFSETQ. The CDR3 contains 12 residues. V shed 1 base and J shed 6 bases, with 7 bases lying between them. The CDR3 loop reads CASSLKRDGYTF. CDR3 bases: TGCGCCAGCAGCTTGAAGAGGGATGGCTACACCTTC.

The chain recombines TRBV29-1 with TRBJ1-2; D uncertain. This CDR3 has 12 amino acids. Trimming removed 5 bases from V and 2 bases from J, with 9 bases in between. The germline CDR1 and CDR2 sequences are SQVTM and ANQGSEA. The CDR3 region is CSVLEQNYGYTF. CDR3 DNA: TGCAGCGTTTTGGAACAGAACTATGGCTACACCTTC.

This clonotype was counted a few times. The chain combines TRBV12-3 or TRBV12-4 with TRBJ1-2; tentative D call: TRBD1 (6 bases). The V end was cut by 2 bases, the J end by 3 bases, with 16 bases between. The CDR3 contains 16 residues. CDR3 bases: TGTGCCAGCAGTTTAAGAGGGACATATAACCACTATGGCTACACCTTC. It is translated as CASSLRGTYNHYGYTF.

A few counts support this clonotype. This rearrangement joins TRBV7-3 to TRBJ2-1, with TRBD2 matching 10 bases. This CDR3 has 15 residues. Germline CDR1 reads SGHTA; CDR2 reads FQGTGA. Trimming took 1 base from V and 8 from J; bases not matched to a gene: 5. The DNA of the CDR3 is TGTGCCAGCAGCTTAAGAGCGGGAGGGTTGTATGAGCAGTTCTTC. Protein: CASSLRAGGLYEQFF.

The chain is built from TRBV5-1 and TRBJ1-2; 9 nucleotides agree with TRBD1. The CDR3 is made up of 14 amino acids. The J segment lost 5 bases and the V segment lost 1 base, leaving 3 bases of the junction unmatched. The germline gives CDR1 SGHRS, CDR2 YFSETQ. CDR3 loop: CASSLRDREYGYTF. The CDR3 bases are TGCGCCAGCAGCTTGAGGGACAGGGAATATGGCTACACCTTC.

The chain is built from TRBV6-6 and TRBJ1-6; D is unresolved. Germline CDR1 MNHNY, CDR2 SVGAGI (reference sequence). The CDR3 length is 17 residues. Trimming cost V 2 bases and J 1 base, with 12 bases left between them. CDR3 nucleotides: TGTGCCAGCAGTTACCCGCCGATCCCTTCCTATAATTCACCCCTCCACTTT. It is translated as CASSYPPIPSYNSPLHF.

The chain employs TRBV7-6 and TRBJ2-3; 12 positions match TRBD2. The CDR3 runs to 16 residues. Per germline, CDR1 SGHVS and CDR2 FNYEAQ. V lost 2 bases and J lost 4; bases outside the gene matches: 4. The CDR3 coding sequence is TGTGCCAGCAGCTTACTAGCGGGGGGGCGGTCAGATACGCAGTATTTT. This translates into CASSLLAGGRSDTQYF.

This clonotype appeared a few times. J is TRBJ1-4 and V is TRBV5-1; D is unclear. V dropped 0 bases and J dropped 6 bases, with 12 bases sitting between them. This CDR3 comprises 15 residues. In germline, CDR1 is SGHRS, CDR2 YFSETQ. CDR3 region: CASSLDGEDDEKLFF. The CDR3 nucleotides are TGCGCCAGCAGCTTGGACGGGGAAGACGATGAAAAACTGTTTTTT.

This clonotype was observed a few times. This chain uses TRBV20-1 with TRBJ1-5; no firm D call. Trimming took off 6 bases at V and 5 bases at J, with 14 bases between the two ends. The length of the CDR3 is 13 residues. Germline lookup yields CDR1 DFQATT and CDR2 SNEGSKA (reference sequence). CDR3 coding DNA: TGCAGTGCGCTGCAAACCGCAGATCAGCCCCAGCATTTT. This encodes CSALQTADQPQHF.

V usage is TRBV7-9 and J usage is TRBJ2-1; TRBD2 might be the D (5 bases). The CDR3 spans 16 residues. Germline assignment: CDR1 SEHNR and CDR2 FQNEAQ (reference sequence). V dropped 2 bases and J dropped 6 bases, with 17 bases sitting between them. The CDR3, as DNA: TGTGCCAGCAGCTTATTCCTAGCTGATATTTCCAATGAGCAGTTCTTC. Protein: CASSLFLADISNEQFF.

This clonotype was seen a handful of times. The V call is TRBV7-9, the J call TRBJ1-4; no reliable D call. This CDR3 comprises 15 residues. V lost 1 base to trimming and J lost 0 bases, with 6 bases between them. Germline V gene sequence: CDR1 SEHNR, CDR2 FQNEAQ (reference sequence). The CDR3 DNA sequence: TGTGCCAGCAGCTTAGGCCTCTCAACTAATGAAAAACTGTTTTTT. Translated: CASSLGLSTNEKLFF.

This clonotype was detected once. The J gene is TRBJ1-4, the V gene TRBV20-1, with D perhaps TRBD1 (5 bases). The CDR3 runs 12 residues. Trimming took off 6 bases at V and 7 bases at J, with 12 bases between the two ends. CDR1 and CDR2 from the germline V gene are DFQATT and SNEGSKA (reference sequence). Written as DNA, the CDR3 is TGCAGTGCCAAGAGGGGAGGTGAAAAACTGTTTTTT. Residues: CSAKRGGEKLFF.

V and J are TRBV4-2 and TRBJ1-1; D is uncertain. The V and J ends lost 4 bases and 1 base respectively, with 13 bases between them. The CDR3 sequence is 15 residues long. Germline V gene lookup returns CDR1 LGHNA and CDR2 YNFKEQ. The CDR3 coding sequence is TGTGCCAGCAGCCTTCGAAAGACACCGAACACTGAAGCTTTCTTT. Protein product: CASSLRKTPNTEAFF.

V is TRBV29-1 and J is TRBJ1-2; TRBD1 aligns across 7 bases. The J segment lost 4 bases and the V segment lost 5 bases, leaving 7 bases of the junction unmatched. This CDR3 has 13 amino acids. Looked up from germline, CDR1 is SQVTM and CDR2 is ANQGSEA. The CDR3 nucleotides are TGCAGCGTTCCCGGGACAGAAAGCTATGGCTACACCTTC. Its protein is CSVPGTESYGYTF. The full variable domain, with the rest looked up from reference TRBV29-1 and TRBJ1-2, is SAVISQKPSRDICQRGTSLTIQCQVDSQVTMMFWYRQQPGQSLTLIATANQGSEATYESGFVIDKFPISRPNLTFSTLTVSNMSPEDSSIYLCSVPGTESYGYTFGSGTRLTVV.

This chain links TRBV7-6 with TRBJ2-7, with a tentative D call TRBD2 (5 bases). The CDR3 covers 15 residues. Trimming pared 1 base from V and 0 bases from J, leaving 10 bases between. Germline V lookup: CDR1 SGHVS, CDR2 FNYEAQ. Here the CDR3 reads CASSLGLYDSYEQYV. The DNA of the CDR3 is TGTGCCAGCAGCTTAGGACTATACGACTCCTACGAGCAGTACGTC.

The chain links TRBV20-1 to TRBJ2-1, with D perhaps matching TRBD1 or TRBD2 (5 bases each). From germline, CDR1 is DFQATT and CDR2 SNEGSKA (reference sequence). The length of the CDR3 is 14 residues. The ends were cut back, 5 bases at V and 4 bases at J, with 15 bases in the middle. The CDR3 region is CSAPPDGAYNEQFF. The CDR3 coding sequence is TGCAGTGCTCCCCCGGACGGGGCATACAATGAGCAGTTCTTC.

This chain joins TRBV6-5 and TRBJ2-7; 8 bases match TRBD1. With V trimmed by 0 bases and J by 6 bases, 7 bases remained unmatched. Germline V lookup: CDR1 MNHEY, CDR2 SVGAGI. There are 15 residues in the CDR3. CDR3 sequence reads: CASSYSWQGASEQYF. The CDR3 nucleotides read TGTGCCAGCAGTTACTCGTGGCAGGGGGCTAGCGAGCAGTACTTC.

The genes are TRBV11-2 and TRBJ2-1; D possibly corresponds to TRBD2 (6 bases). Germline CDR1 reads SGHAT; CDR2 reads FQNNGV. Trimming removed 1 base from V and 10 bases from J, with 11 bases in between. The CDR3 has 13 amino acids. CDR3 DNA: TGTGCCAGCAGCTTAGGCAGGGCGGGGGAGCAGTTCTTC. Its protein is CASSLGRAGEQFF.

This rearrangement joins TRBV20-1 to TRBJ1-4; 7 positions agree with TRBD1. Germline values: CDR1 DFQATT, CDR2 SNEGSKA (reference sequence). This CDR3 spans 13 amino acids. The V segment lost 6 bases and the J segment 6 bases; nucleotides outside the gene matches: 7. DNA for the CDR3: TGCAGTGCCCTGGACAGGAGTCATGAAAAACTGTTTTTT. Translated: CSALDRSHEKLFF.

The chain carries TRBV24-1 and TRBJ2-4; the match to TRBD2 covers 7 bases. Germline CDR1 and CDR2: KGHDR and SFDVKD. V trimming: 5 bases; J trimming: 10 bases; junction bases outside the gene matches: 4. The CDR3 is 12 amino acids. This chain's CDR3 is CATSAAGVIQYF. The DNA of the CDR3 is TGTGCCACCAGTGCGGCGGGAGTTATTCAGTACTTC.

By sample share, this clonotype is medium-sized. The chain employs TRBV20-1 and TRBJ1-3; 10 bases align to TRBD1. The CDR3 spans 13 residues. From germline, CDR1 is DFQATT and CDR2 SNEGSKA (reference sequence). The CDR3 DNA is TGCGCCCAGACAGGGGGCTTTGGAAACACCATATATTTT. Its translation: CAQTGGFGNTIYF.

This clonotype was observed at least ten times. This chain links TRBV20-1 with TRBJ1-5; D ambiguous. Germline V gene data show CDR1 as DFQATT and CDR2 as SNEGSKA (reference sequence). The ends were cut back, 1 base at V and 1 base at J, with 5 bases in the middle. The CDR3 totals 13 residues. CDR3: CSARGMSNQPQHF. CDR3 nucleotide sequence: TGCAGTGCTAGAGGGATGAGCAATCAGCCCCAGCATTTT.

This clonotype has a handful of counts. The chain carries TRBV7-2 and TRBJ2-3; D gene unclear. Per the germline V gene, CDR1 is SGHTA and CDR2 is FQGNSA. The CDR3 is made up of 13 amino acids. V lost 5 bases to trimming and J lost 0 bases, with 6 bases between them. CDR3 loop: CASSPPSTDTQYF. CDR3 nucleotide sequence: TGTGCCAGCAGCCCACCCAGCACAGATACGCAGTATTTT.

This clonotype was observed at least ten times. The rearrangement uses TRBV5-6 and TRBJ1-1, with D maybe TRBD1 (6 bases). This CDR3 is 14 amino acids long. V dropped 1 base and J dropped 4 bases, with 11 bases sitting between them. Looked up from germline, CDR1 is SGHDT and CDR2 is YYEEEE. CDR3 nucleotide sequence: TGTGCCAGCAGCTTGCAGGGGCCCGGCACTGAAGCTTTCTTT. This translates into CASSLQGPGTEAFF. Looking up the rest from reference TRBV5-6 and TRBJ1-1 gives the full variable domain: DAGVTQSPTHLIKTRGQQVTLRCSPKSGHDTVSWYQQALGQGPQFIFQYYEEEERQRGNFPDRFSGHQFPNYSSELNVNALLLGDSALYLCASSLQGPGTEAFFGQGTRLTVV.

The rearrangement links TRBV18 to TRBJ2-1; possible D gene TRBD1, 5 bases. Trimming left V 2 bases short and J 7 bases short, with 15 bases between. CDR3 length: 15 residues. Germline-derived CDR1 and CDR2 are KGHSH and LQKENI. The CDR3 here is CASSPLGHLKNEQFF. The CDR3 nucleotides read TGTGCCAGCTCACCATTGGGGCATCTCAAAAATGAGCAGTTCTTC.

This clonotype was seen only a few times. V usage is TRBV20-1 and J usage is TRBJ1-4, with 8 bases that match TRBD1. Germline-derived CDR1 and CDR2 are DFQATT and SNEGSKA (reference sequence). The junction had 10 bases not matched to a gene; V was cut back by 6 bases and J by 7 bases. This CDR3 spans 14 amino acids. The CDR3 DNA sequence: TGCAGTGCCAGCCGGACAGGGTCGAGTGAAAAACTGTTTTTT. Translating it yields CSASRTGSSEKLFF.

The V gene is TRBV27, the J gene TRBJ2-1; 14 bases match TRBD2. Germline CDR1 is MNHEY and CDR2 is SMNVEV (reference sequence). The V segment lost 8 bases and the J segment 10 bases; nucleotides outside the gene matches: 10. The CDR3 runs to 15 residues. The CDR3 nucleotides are TGTGCCAGCGCCCCCGGGACTAGCGGGAGTAGGGAGCAGTTCTTC. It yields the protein CASAPGTSGSREQFF.

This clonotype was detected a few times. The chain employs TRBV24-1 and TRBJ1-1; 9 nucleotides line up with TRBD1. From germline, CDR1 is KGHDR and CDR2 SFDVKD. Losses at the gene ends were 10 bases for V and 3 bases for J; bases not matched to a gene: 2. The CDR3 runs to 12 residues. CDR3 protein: CATGDRDTEAFF. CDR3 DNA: TGTGCCACAGGGGACAGGGACACTGAAGCTTTCTTT.

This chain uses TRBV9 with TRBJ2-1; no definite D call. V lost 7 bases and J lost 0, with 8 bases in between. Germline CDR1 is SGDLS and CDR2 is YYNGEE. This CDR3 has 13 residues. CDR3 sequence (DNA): TGTGCCAGCTCGCCCAGCTCCTACAATGAGCAGTTCTTC. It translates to CASSPSSYNEQFF.